The 4 T cell receptor beta chains given below trace back to one sample, sequenced in a study of blood T cell repertoires in COVID-19. Data came from immunoSEQ multiplex PCR; TCRdb stores just in-frame clones and leaves some out. This table holds around 50,000 clones, more than 75% found once. Material for sequencing was PBMCs or T cells enriched from blood (not recorded which). These receptors came from a woman in her 50s with acute COVID-19.

There are a few counts of this clone. The J gene is TRBJ2-1, the V gene TRBV6-5; no reliable D call. Looked up from germline, CDR1 is MNHEY and CDR2 is SVGAGI. Between the trimmed V and J ends, which lost 7 bases and 7 bases, there was a span of 14 bases. The CDR3 is made up of 13 amino acids. The CDR3 nucleotides read TGTGCCAGCATATCAGCGAATGGGAATGAGCAGTTCTTC. Encoded protein: CASISANGNEQFF.

This chain connects TRBV5-6 to TRBJ1-2; D is unclear. The germline CDR1 and CDR2 sequences are SGHDT and YYEEEE. Trimming left V 2 bases short and J 0 bases short, with 11 bases between. The CDR3 length is 15 residues. The CDR3 DNA sequence: TGTGCCAGCAGCTTTTGGGCAGCCTCTAACTATGGCTACACCTTC. As protein: CASSFWAASNYGYTF.

This clone was seen a handful of times. The gene calls are TRBV3-1 (or the pseudogene TRBV3-2) and TRBJ1-5, with D tentatively TRBD1 (5 bases). The CDR3 covers 13 residues. Trimming pared 3 bases from V and 2 bases from J, leaving 5 bases between. Germline V gene data show CDR1 as LGHDT and CDR2 as YNNKEL (reference sequence). CDR3 in amino acids: CASSHRGNQPQHF. CDR3 DNA sequence: TGTGCCAGCAGCCACAGGGGCAATCAGCCCCAGCATTTT.

This clone has a handful of counts. J is TRBJ1-1 and V is TRBV29-1, with D maybe TRBD1 (5 bases). The CDR3 consists of 16 residues. V was pared by 0 bases and J by 5 bases, with 19 bases between. Per germline, CDR1 SQVTM and CDR2 ANQGSEA. The chain's CDR3 is CSVEDRFRAGRTEAFF. The CDR3 DNA sequence: TGCAGCGTTGAAGATAGGTTTCGGGCAGGGCGAACTGAAGCTTTCTTT.